Below are 20 T cell receptor beta chains sequenced from a single sample in a study of T cell responses to AZD1222 COVID-19 vaccine. Assay used: immunoSEQ multiplex PCR; TCRdb lists only in-frame clones, some missing. Of some 97,000 clones listed, 87% are singletons. The sample was peripheral blood, taken on day 0 of MenACWY control vaccination. The origin of the receptors is an adult in good health.

The CDR3 protein is CASSDSGIGGDTQYF. In DNA, the CDR3 is TGTGCCAGCAGTGACTCGGGGATCGGTGGAGATACGCAGTATTTT. The chain is built from TRBV6-4 and TRBJ2-3; D is uncertain. The V gene lost 0 bases and the J gene lost 5 bases, with 12 bases spanning the gap. The CDR3 spans 15 residues. Germline V gene data show CDR1 as MRHNA and CDR2 as SNTAGT.

The V and J genes are TRBV7-2 and TRBJ2-7, with 8 bases aligning to TRBD2. The CDR3 is 15 amino acids. V lost 5 bases to trimming and J lost 0 bases; unmatched junction nucleotides: 6. Germline CDR1 is SGHTA and CDR2 is FQGNSA. The CDR3 sequence is CASSPGGASSYEQYF. DNA of the CDR3: TGTGCCAGCAGCCCGGGGGGGGCGAGCTCCTACGAGCAGTACTTC.

A single count supports this clone. V is TRBV5-1 and J is TRBJ2-2, with 12 bases that match TRBD2. Unmatched junction bases numbered 7, after V lost 4 bases and J lost 6 bases. The CDR3 runs to 16 residues. Germline V gene lookup returns CDR1 SGHRS and CDR2 YFSETQ. The CDR3 here is CASSTPSGGAPGELFF. The CDR3 coding sequence is TGCGCCAGCAGCACCCCTAGCGGGGGGGCCCCCGGGGAGCTGTTTTTT.

This clone was observed once. The V call is TRBV5-5, the J call TRBJ1-5; D possibly corresponds to TRBD1 (6 bases). CDR1 and CDR2 from the germline V gene are SGHKS and YYEKEE (reference sequence). The CDR3 is 14 residues long. V lost 6 bases and J lost 4, with 14 bases in between. The CDR3 DNA reads TGTGCCAGCAAGCGGCATCAGGGGAATCAGCCCCAGCATTTT. Protein: CASKRHQGNQPQHF.

This clone has only a few counts. This chain uses TRBV5-6 with TRBJ1-1; the D is unclear. The CDR3 is 11 residues long. The germline CDR1 and CDR2 sequences are SGHDT and YYEEEE. The ends were cut back, 4 bases at V and 7 bases at J, with 8 bases in the middle. The CDR3 here is CASSGPYEAFF. The CDR3 nucleotides read TGTGCCAGCAGCGGACCGTATGAAGCTTTCTTT.

The chain joins TRBV18 to TRBJ2-3, with 7 bases identical to TRBD1. There are 14 residues in the CDR3. With V trimmed by 5 bases and J by 5 bases, 7 bases remained unmatched. Germline CDR1 reads KGHSH; CDR2 reads LQKENI. This chain's CDR3 is CASSYIGQEDTQYF. The CDR3 DNA reads as TGTGCCAGCTCATATATAGGACAGGAAGATACGCAGTATTTT.

V is TRBV12-3 or TRBV12-4 and J is TRBJ1-2; D unresolved. CDR3 size: 13 residues. V was shortened by 4 bases and J by 4 bases, with 10 bases between the two germline ends. This CDR3 reads CASSYLGPYGYTF. The CDR3 DNA reads as TGTGCCAGCAGTTACCTAGGACCCTATGGCTACACCTTC.

This clone turned up a few times. This rearrangement joins TRBV11-3 to TRBJ1-1; D may be TRBD1 (6 bases). The germline V gene has CDR1 SGHNT and CDR2 YENEEA. Trimming took off 4 bases at V and 1 base at J, with 7 bases between the two ends. The CDR3 has 13 amino acids. CDR3: CASSSDRNTEAFF. CDR3 in DNA: TGTGCCAGCAGCTCGGACAGGAACACTGAAGCTTTCTTT.

The chain recombines TRBV6-5 with TRBJ1-4; 7 bases line up with TRBD1. Germline V gene data show CDR1 as MNHEY and CDR2 as SVGAGI. V gave up 6 bases and J gave up 2 bases; unmatched junction bases: 3. The CDR3 has 14 amino acids. The CDR3 sequence: CASRKQGTNEKLFF. CDR3 DNA sequence: TGTGCCAGCAGGAAACAGGGGACTAATGAAAAACTGTTTTTT.

The chain employs TRBV9 and TRBJ1-2, with TRBD1 matching over 9 bases. V dropped 1 base and J dropped 6; count of bases not matched to a gene: 7. From germline, CDR1 is SGDLS and CDR2 YYNGEE. The CDR3 contains 15 residues. The CDR3 is CASSVTGTGFDGYTF. In nucleotides, the CDR3 is TGTGCCAGCAGCGTAACCGGGACAGGGTTCGATGGCTACACCTTC.

This clone appeared a single time. The V gene is TRBV3-1 (or the pseudogene TRBV3-2), the J gene TRBJ1-4; D not certain. The V gene lost 0 bases and the J gene lost 7 bases, with 0 bases spanning the gap. CDR1 is LGHDT, CDR2 YNNKEL, per germline (reference sequence). This CDR3 comprises 11 residues. In nucleotides, the CDR3 is TGTGCCAGCAGCCAAGATGAAAAACTGTTTTTT. Translating it yields CASSQDEKLFF.

J is TRBJ1-1 and V is TRBV30, with TRBD1 matching 9 bases. Germline loops: CDR1 GTSNPN, CDR2 SVGIG (reference sequence). CDR3 size: 12 residues. Trimming at V came to 5 bases and at J to 7 bases, leaving 5 bases not matched to a gene. This CDR3 reads CAWGTGILEAFF. The CDR3 bases are TGTGCCTGGGGGACAGGGATACTTGAAGCTTTCTTT.

The chain carries TRBV10-3 and TRBJ2-1; 12 bases line up with TRBD1. The CDR3 runs to 17 residues. After removal of 4 bases from V and 6 bases from J, the junction contained 10 bases not matched to a gene. The germline CDR1 and CDR2 sequences are ENHRY and SYGVKD. This chain's CDR3 is CAISGGSVGQGANEQFF. The CDR3 coding sequence is TGTGCCATCAGTGGGGGATCTGTGGGACAGGGGGCCAATGAGCAGTTCTTC.

The V call is TRBV5-6, the J call TRBJ2-7, with D possibly TRBD1 on 6 matching bases. The CDR3 extends over 13 amino acids. In germline, CDR1 is SGHDT, CDR2 YYEEEE. Trimming took off 3 bases at V and 6 bases at J, with 13 bases between the two ends. CDR3 sequence: CASSWTALGEQYF. Here the CDR3 DNA reads TGTGCCAGCAGCTGGACAGCGCTTGGCGAGCAGTACTTC.

The chain carries TRBV28 and TRBJ2-6, with D possibly TRBD2 on 5 matching bases. Trimming stripped 5 bases from V and 3 bases from J, with 11 bases between. CDR3 length: 15 residues. Germline CDR1 is MDHEN and CDR2 is SYDVKM. The CDR3 protein is CASSTLAVGANVLTF. The CDR3 DNA sequence: TGTGCCAGCAGTACCCTAGCAGTTGGGGCCAACGTCCTGACTTTC.

This clone was observed a handful of times. The chain combines TRBV30 with TRBJ1-2, with TRBD1 identical over 7 bases. The V gene end was trimmed by 2 bases and the J gene end by 4 bases; junction bases not matched to a gene: 4. The CDR3 is made up of 13 amino acids. Germline-derived CDR1 and CDR2 are GTSNPN and SVGIG (reference sequence). The CDR3 DNA is TGTGCCTGGAGTCCCGGGACAGCCTATGGCTACACCTTC. The encoded protein is CAWSPGTAYGYTF.

V gene TRBV11-2 combines with J gene TRBJ1-1, with D possibly matching TRBD1 (6 bases). V lost 4 bases and J 0 bases, leaving 21 bases between the germline ends. Germline lookup yields CDR1 SGHAT and CDR2 FQNNGV. CDR3 size: 18 residues. The CDR3 DNA reads TGTGCCAGCAGCTCTTTCCGGGGGCTCCTATTCCTGAACACTGAAGCTTTCTTT. Its translation: CASSSFRGLLFLNTEAFF. The entire variable domain, with the rest obtained from reference TRBV11-2 and TRBJ1-1, is as follows: EAGVAQSPRYKIIEKRQSVAFWCNPISGHATLYWYQQILGQGPKLLIQFQNNGVVDDSQLPKDRFSAERLKGVDSTLKIQPAKLEDSAVYLCASSSFRGLLFLNTEAFFGQGTRLTVV.

The chain joins TRBV10-3 to TRBJ2-7; TRBD1 agrees at 7 bases. This CDR3 has 15 residues. Germline values: CDR1 ENHRY, CDR2 SYGVKD. J was trimmed by 1 base and V by 0 bases; bases with no gene match: 3. CDR3 residues: CAISESTGASYEQYF. In DNA, the CDR3 is TGTGCCATCAGTGAGTCCACAGGGGCGTCCTACGAGCAGTACTTC.

The chain links TRBV29-1 to TRBJ2-7; 9 positions match TRBD1. The CDR3 loop spans 15 amino acids. J gave up 5 bases and V 6 bases, and 14 bases lay outside the gene matches. Germline CDR1 and CDR2: SQVTM and ANQGSEA. Here the CDR3 reads CSVTNRRGQGNEQYF. The CDR3 DNA is TGCAGCGTAACTAACCGGAGGGGACAGGGAAACGAGCAGTACTTC.

This chain links TRBV5-6 with TRBJ2-7, with D possibly matching TRBD2 (6 bases). V lost 0 bases, J lost 1 base, and 8 bases lay in between. Germline lookup yields CDR1 SGHDT and CDR2 YYEEEE. The CDR3 is made up of 14 amino acids. The CDR3: CASSLGLGSYEQYF. The CDR3 bases are TGTGCCAGCAGCTTGGGACTAGGTTCCTACGAGCAGTACTTC.